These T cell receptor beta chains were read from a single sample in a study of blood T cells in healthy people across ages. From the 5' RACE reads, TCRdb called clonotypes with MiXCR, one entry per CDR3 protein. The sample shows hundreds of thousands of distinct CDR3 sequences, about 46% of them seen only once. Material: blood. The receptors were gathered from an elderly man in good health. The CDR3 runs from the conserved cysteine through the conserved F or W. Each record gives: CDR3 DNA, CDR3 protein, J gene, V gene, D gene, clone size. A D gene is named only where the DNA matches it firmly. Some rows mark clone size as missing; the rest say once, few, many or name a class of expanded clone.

CDR3nt: TGTGCCAGCGGTGAGGACAGGGGTGAGACCCAGTACTTC; CDR3aa: CASGEDRGETQYF; j_gene: TRBJ2-5; v_gene: TRBV27; d_gene: TRBD1; abundance: few
CDR3nt: TGTGCCAGCAGCCTGGGGGTTTCCGGGGCCAACGTCCTGACTTTC; CDR3aa: CASSLGVSGANVLTF; j_gene: TRBJ2-6; v_gene: TRBV12-3/TRBV12-4; d_gene: .; abundance: many
CDR3nt: TGCAGTGCTAACCCCGAAGATCAAGAGACCCAGTACTTC; CDR3aa: CSANPEDQETQYF; j_gene: TRBJ2-5; v_gene: TRBV20-1; d_gene: .; abundance: .
CDR3nt: TGTGCCGGCAGCCCGCTACAGGGGGCGCAGGAGACCCAGTACTTC; CDR3aa: CAGSPLQGAQETQYF; j_gene: TRBJ2-5; v_gene: TRBV28; d_gene: TRBD1; abundance: .
CDR3nt: TGTGCCGACAGCGAGGGGCGGGGGGGCCATCGCGAGCAGTACTTC; CDR3aa: CADSEGRGGHREQYF; j_gene: TRBJ2-7; v_gene: TRBV21-1; d_gene: .; abundance: once
CDR3nt: TGTGCTAGCAGTTCCACAGGGGGCGAGCAGTACTTC; CDR3aa: CASSSTGGEQYF; j_gene: TRBJ2-7; v_gene: TRBV7-7; d_gene: TRBD1; abundance: many
CDR3nt: TGTGCCAGCAGTGGGCACAGGGCTGACAGGGGGCTCACTGAAGCTTTCTTT; CDR3aa: CASSGHRADRGLTEAFF; j_gene: TRBJ1-1; v_gene: TRBV6-1; d_gene: TRBD1; abundance: few
CDR3nt: TGTGCCAGCAGTCCTACAGGGGACAATCAGCCCCAGCATTTT; CDR3aa: CASSPTGDNQPQHF; j_gene: TRBJ1-5; v_gene: TRBV28; d_gene: TRBD1; abundance: few
CDR3nt: TGTGCCAGCAGTATTGAGGGGGTATACAATGAGCAGTTCTTC; CDR3aa: CASSIEGVYNEQFF; j_gene: TRBJ2-1; v_gene: TRBV27; d_gene: .; abundance: .
CDR3nt: TGTGCCAGCAGTACATACAACACCGGGGAGCTGTTTTTT; CDR3aa: CASSTYNTGELFF; j_gene: TRBJ2-2; v_gene: TRBV12-3/TRBV12-4; d_gene: .; abundance: .
CDR3nt: TGTGCCAGCAGGCGGATAGGGGACTATGGCTACACCTTC; CDR3aa: CASRRIGDYGYTF; j_gene: TRBJ1-2; v_gene: TRBV27; d_gene: .; abundance: .
CDR3nt: TGCGCCAGCAGCCCCGGCGCTCAACGAACCCCCACAGATACGCAGTATTTT; CDR3aa: CASSPGAQRTPTDTQYF; j_gene: TRBJ2-3; v_gene: TRBV5-1; d_gene: .; abundance: few
CDR3nt: TGTGCCAGCTCACCACGTTTCGGCAGCGGCAATGAGCAGTTCTTC; CDR3aa: CASSPRFGSGNEQFF; j_gene: TRBJ2-1; v_gene: TRBV18; d_gene: .; abundance: .
CDR3nt: TGTGCCAGCAGTTCATTTGGGGAGACCCAGTACTTC; CDR3aa: CASSSFGETQYF; j_gene: TRBJ2-5; v_gene: TRBV27; d_gene: .; abundance: few